Listed here are 14 T cell receptor beta chains from one sample, sequenced in a study of blood T cells in healthy people across ages. With a J-beta primer mix and a sample-barcoded 5' primer, a second PCR ran 7 to 11 cycles. Each CDR3 protein is one row after TCRdb ran MiXCR on the 5' RACE reads. The sample lists some 880,000 distinct CDR3 sequences, roughly 34% seen once, with 10% to 15% in the top ten. Sequences were obtained from blood. The receptors originated from a man younger than 30 in good health.

The chain uses TRBV20-1 and TRBJ1-1, with a weak D call TRBD1 (5 bases). Trimming took 6 bases from V and 0 from J, leaving 17 bases between them. Germline V gene data show CDR1 as DFQATT and CDR2 as SNEGSKA (reference sequence). The CDR3 contains 15 residues. The CDR3 DNA follows: TGCAGTGCCCGAGGGCCAGCAGGGTTGAACACTGAAGCTTTCTTT. Translating it yields CSARGPAGLNTEAFF.

The chain has TRBV29-1 and TRBJ2-1, with D possibly being TRBD2 (5 bases). Near its end, the DNA agrees better with TRBJ2-7, so the J call may be wrong. The CDR3 contains 13 residues. Per the germline V gene, CDR1 is SQVTM and CDR2 is ANQGSEA. This chain's CDR3 is CSAGRRSYNEQYF. The CDR3 DNA reads TGCAGCGCCGGTCGGAGGTCCTACAATGAGCAGTACTTC.

This clonotype has just a few counts. The CDR3 region is CASSSGTGGGSPLHF. DNA for the CDR3: TGTGCCAGCAGTTCCGGGACAGGGGGAGGGTCACCCCTCCACTTT. The V and J genes are TRBV28 and TRBJ1-6, with 11 bases aligning to TRBD1. The J segment lost 10 bases and the V segment lost 4 bases, leaving 6 bases of the junction unmatched. Germline V lookup: CDR1 MDHEN, CDR2 SYDVKM. This CDR3 is built from 15 residues.

The rearrangement links TRBV30 to TRBJ2-3, with a tentative D call TRBD1 (6 bases). The CDR3 has 14 amino acids. Per germline, CDR1 GTSNPN and CDR2 SVGIG (reference sequence). V was trimmed by 3 bases and J by 1 base, leaving 11 bases between them. CDR3 residues: CAWRGARGTDTQYF. Here the CDR3 DNA reads TGTGCCTGGAGGGGGGCACGGGGCACAGATACGCAGTATTTT.

The sample holds a few counts of this clonotype. The chain joins TRBV18 to TRBJ1-1; TRBD1 agrees at 7 bases. This CDR3 has 16 residues. Germline-derived CDR1 and CDR2 are KGHSH and LQKENI. V was pared by 3 bases and J by 0 bases, with 7 bases of the junction left unmatched. This chain's CDR3 is CASSPATGSMNTEAFF. The CDR3 region has the DNA TGTGCCAGCTCACCTGCGACAGGGAGCATGAACACTGAAGCTTTCTTT.

The genes are TRBV6-2 or TRBV6-3 and TRBJ2-5; a possible D gene is TRBD2 (5 bases). V dropped 6 bases and J dropped 11 bases, with 16 bases sitting between them. Germline CDR1 and CDR2: MNHEY and SVGEGT. The CDR3 totals 12 residues. This CDR3 is CASSPTKNEQYF. CDR3 nucleotides: TGTGCCAGCAGCCCGACTAAGAATGAGCAGTACTTC.

This clonotype occurred a few times. The chain has TRBV6-5 and TRBJ2-3, with 7 bases aligning to TRBD2. The trim removed 6 bases at V and 0 bases at J, leaving 6 bases unmatched. The CDR3 sequence is 15 residues long. The germline gives CDR1 MNHEY, CDR2 SVGAGI. In DNA form, the CDR3 reads TGTGCCAGCAGCTGGGGGGGTTCTAGCACAGATACGCAGTATTTT. Protein sequence: CASSWGGSSTDTQYF.

The table lists this clonotype with many counts. The V and J genes are TRBV12-3 or TRBV12-4 and TRBJ2-5, with D perhaps matching TRBD2 (5 bases). The CDR3 loop spans 15 amino acids. The ends were cut back, 4 bases at V and 4 bases at J, with 16 bases in the middle. The CDR3 sequence is CASSSSTSLGETQYF. The CDR3 DNA follows: TGTGCCAGCAGTTCTTCCACTAGTCTAGGAGAGACCCAGTACTTC.

This chain links TRBV3-1 with TRBJ2-7, with D perhaps TRBD1 (6 bases). The length of the CDR3 is 14 residues. Trimming shortened V by 4 bases and J by 4 bases, and 14 bases separated the two germline ends. Germline CDR1 LGHDT, CDR2 YNNKEL (reference sequence). CDR3 residues: CASSRRGHAYEQYF. The CDR3 DNA is TGTGCCAGCAGCCGAAGGGGACACGCGTACGAGCAGTACTTC.

This clonotype was detected many times. This sequence joins TRBV7-2 and TRBJ2-7; weak D call: TRBD1 (6 bases). The germline V gene encodes CDR1 SGHTA and CDR2 FQGNSA. This CDR3 has 15 amino acids. V lost 5 bases and J lost 7, with 21 bases in between. The CDR3 bases are TGTGCCAGCAGCCCGACTCCCGGGACAATCTCTGAGCAGTACTTC. It yields the protein CASSPTPGTISEQYF.

Comments on this clonotype: This is likely an artifact of a read error, given a far larger clone one base away. The chain uses TRBV12-3 or TRBV12-4 and TRBJ1-2, with 7 positions matching TRBD1. The CDR3 is made up of 13 amino acids. CDR3 DNA: TGTGTCAGCAGTTTAGACAGGGACTATGGCTACACCTTC. Its protein is CVSSLDRDYGYTF.

This clonotype was seen just once. This chain connects TRBV3-1 to TRBJ2-4; D gene uncertain. The CDR3 contains 14 residues. The germline V and J ends were trimmed by 1 base and 6 bases, with 10 bases remaining between them. Germline CDR1 LGHDT, CDR2 YNNKEL (reference sequence). CDR3 in DNA: TGTGCCAGCAGCCAAGGACCAGGAACAAACATTCAGTACTTC. Protein: CASSQGPGTNIQYF.

This clonotype has only a few counts. The chain is built from TRBV12-3 or TRBV12-4 and TRBJ1-2; 12 bases fit TRBD1. Trimming removed 6 bases from V and 7 bases from J; junction bases left unmatched: 6. CDR3 length: 14 amino acids. CDR3 DNA sequence: TGTGCCAGCAGCCTAGGGACAGGGGGCGGTGGCTACACCTTC. Translated, it gives CASSLGTGGGGYTF.

CDR3 in DNA: TGCGCCAGCAGCCAAGATGAGCCCGCCCCGCCCTACAATGAGCAGTTCTTC. It codes for CASSQDEPAPPYNEQFF. The chain has TRBV4-1 and TRBJ2-1; no clear D gene. Trimming shortened V by 0 bases and J by 2 bases, and 14 bases separated the two germline ends. The germline V gene has CDR1 MGHRA and CDR2 YSYEKL. The CDR3 loop spans 17 amino acids.